This entry concerns a single T cell receptor beta chain. Data came from immunoSEQ multiplex PCR; TCRdb stores just in-frame clones and leaves some out. The sample has around 130,000 clones, around 89% seen once. The data derive from a study of control samples from healthy donors and cancer patients. The sample taken for sequencing was blood. The source of this sequence is a middle-aged man in good health.

The CDR3 here is CASRWQGFNTEAFF. DNA for the CDR3: TGTGCCAGCAGGTGGCAGGGGTTCAACACTGAAGCTTTCTTT. V usage is TRBV27 and J usage is TRBJ1-1; D perhaps matches TRBD1 (6 bases). The CDR3 consists of 14 residues. The germline CDR1 and CDR2 sequences are MNHEY and SMNVEV (reference sequence). The V gene lost 6 bases and the J gene lost 2 bases, with 13 bases spanning the gap.